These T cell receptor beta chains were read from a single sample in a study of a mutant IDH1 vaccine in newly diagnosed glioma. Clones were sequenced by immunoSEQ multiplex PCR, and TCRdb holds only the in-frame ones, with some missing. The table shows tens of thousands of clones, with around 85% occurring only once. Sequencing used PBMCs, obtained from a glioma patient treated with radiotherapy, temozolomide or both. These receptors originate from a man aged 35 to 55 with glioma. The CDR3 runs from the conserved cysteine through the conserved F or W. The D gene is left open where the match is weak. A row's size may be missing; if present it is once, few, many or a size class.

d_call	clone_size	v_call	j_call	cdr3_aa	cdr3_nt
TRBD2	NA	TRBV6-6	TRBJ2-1	CASSYREEGNEQFF	TGTGCCAGCAGTTACCGGGAGGAGGGGAATGAGCAGTTCTTC
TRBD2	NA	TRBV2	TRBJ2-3	CASSPGLAGRGEYF	TGTGCCAGCAGTCCGGGACTAGCGGGGCGGGGGGAGTATTTT
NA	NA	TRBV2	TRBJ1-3	CASSVFQVAGNTIYF	TGTGCCAGCAGTGTTTTTCAGGTAGCTGGAAACACCATATATTTT
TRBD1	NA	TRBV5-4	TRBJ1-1	CASSLVDRDNTEAFF	TGTGCCAGCAGCTTGGTTGACAGGGATAACACTGAAGCTTTCTTT
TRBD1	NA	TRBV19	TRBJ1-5	CAGGTGGNQPQHF	TGTGCCGGGGGGACAGGGGGCAATCAGCCCCAGCATTTT
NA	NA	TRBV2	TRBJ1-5	CASSPTESSNQPQHF	TGTGCCAGCAGCCCGACAGAGAGTAGCAATCAGCCCCAGCATTTT
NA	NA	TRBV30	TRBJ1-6	CAWSTGPGGSPLHF	TGTGCCTGGAGTACCGGCCCGGGAGGTTCGCCCCTCCACTTT
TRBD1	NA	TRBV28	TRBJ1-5	CASTLQGAHQPQHF	TGTGCCAGCACCCTTCAGGGGGCCCATCAGCCCCAGCATTTT
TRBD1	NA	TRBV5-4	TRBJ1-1	CASSRGQASNTEAFF	TGTGCCAGCAGCAGAGGACAGGCGTCGAACACTGAAGCTTTCTTT
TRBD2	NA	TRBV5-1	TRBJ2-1	CASSLRLAGGTYNEQFF	TGCGCCAGCAGCTTGCGTCTAGCGGGAGGTACCTACAATGAGCAGTTCTTC
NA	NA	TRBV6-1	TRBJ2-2	CASSVQANTGELFF	TGTGCCAGCAGTGTCCAGGCGAACACCGGGGAGCTGTTTTTT
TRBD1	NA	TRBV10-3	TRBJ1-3	CAISDRQGAGNTIYF	TGTGCCATCAGTGACAGGCAGGGGGCTGGAAACACCATATATTTT
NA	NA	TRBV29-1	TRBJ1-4	CSAAGAANEKLFF	TGCAGCGCCGCGGGGGCAGCTAATGAAAAACTGTTTTTT
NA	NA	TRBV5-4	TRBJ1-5	CASSWRGRNQPQHF	TGTGCCAGCAGCTGGAGGGGCCGCAATCAGCCCCAGCATTTT
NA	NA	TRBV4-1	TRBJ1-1	CASSQAARDPYTEAFF	TGCGCCAGCAGCCAAGCCGCTCGGGACCCCTACACTGAAGCTTTCTTT
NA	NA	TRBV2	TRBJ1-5	CASSAQRTDNQPQHF	TGTGCCAGCAGTGCCCAACGGACAGATAATCAGCCCCAGCATTTT
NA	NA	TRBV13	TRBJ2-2	CASSSPGTAHSNTGELFF	TGTGCCAGCAGCTCCCCCGGGACCGCTCACTCGAACACCGGGGAGCTGTTTTTT
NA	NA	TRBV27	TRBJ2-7	CASGEMTRWTYEQYF	TGTGCCAGCGGGGAAATGACGAGGTGGACCTACGAGCAGTACTTC
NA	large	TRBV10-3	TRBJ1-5	CAISEVWADNQPQHF	TGTGCCATCAGTGAGGTATGGGCGGACAATCAGCCCCAGCATTTT
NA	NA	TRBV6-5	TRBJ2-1	CASSYSQGRGSEQFF	TGTGCCAGCAGTTACTCCCAGGGACGGGGTAGTGAGCAGTTCTTC
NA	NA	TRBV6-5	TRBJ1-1	CASSPHTNTEAFF	TGTGCCAGCAGTCCCCATACGAACACTGAAGCTTTCTTT
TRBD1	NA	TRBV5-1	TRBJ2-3	CASSPRTGPDTQYF	TGCGCCAGCAGCCCCCGGACAGGGCCAGATACGCAGTATTTT
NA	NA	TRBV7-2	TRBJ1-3	CASSLHPTVSGNTIYF	TGTGCCAGCAGCCTCCACCCGACAGTTTCTGGAAACACCATATATTTT
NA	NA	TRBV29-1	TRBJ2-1	CSVLKGFSYNEQFF	TGCAGCGTTCTCAAGGGCTTCTCCTACAATGAGCAGTTCTTC
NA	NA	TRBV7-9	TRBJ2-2	CASSLSETINTGELFF	TGTGCCAGCAGCTTATCTGAGACGATAAACACCGGGGAGCTGTTTTTT
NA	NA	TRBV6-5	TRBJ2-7	CASSITGSYEQYF	TGTGCCAGCAGCATCACTGGCTCCTACGAGCAGTACTTC
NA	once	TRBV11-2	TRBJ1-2	CASSLTFSWDRKRDGYTF	TGTGCCAGCAGCTTAACTTTTTCCTGGGACCGAAAACGGGATGGCTACACCTTC
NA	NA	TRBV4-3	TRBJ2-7	CASSQDADGGLYEQYF	TGCGCCAGCAGCCAAGATGCTGACGGGGGTTTATACGAGCAGTACTTC
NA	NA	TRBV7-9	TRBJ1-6	CASRPLGGSNSPLHF	TGTGCCAGCAGGCCCCTCGGAGGGAGTAATTCACCCCTCCACTTT
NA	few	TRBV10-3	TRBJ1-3	CAISGNGGNTIYF	TGTGCCATCAGCGGGAACGGCGGAAACACCATATATTTT
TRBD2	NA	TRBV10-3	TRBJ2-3	CAITPGTSGRRGTDTQYF	TGTGCCATCACTCCGGGGACTAGCGGGAGGCGAGGCACAGATACGCAGTATTTT
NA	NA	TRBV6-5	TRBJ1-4	CASSYNPPRYYEKLFF	TGTGCCAGCAGTTATAATCCCCCACGGTATTATGAAAAACTGTTTTTT
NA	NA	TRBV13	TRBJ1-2	CASSRAPPGEDGYTF	TGTGCCAGCAGCCGAGCACCCCCGGGTGAAGATGGCTACACCTTC
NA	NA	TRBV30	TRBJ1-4	CAWSVTYGGRGEKLFF	TGTGCCTGGAGCGTCACCTACGGGGGGCGCGGTGAAAAACTGTTTTTT
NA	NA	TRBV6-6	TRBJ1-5	CASSLQGSNQPQHF	TGTGCCAGCAGCTTACAGGGTAGCAATCAGCCCCAGCATTTT
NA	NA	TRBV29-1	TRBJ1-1	CSIDTGGFAEAFF	TGCAGCATAGACACCGGAGGTTTTGCTGAAGCTTTCTTT
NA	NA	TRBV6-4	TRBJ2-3	CASSDSPGLEGGTDTQYF	TGTGCCAGCAGTGACTCCCCTGGACTAGAGGGGGGCACAGATACGCAGTATTTT
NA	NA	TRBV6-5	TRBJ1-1	CASSYRSGSGTEAFF	TGTGCCAGCAGTTACAGGTCGGGGAGTGGCACTGAAGCTTTCTTT
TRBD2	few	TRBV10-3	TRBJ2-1	CAISGGRPEEQFF	TGTGCCATCTCTGGCGGGAGGCCAGAAGAGCAGTTCTTC
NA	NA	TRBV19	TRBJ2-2	CASSIHRAVTGELFF	TGTGCCAGTAGTATTCATCGGGCCGTCACCGGGGAGCTGTTTTTT